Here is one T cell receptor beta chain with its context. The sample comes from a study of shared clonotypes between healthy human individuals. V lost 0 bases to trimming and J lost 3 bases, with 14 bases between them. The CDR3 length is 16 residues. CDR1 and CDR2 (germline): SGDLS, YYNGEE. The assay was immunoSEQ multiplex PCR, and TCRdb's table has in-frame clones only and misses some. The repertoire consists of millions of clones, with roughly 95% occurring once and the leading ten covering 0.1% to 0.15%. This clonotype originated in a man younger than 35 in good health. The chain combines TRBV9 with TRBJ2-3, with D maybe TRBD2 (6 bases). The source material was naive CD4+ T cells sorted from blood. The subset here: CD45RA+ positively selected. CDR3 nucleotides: TGTGCCAGCAGCGTAGTCTGGGGAGGTGGGACAGATACGCAGTATTTT. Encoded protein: CASSVVWGGGTDTQYF.